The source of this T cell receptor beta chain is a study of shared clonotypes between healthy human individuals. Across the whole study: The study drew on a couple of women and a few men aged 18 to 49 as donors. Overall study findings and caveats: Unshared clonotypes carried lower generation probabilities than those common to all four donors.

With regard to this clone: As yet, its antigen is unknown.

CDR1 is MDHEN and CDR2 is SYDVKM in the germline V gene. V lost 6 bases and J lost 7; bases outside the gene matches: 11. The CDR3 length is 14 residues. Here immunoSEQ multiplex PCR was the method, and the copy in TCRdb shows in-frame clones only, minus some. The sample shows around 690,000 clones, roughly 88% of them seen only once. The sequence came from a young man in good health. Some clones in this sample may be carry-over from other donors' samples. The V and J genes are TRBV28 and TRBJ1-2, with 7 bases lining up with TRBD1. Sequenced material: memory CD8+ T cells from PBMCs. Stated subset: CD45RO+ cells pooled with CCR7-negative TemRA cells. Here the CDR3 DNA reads TGTGCCAGCAGCCTAGTCCCGACAGGGTCTGGCTACACCTTC. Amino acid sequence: CASSLVPTGSGYTF.